This TCR beta chain came from a study of CD8 T cells in acute hepatitis C reinfection. Described time point: naive CD8 control sorted from an acute-time-point sample. Sequencing used immunoSEQ multiplex PCR; TCRdb keeps in-frame clones, though not all of them. In the table there are 35,000 to 40,000 clones, 87% of which are singletons. This TCR was sampled from a man aged 25 to 40 with chronic hepatitis C. Sequencing was performed on naive CD8+ T cells from PBMCs.

This CDR3 is CASSSGDSYNEQFF. CDR3 nucleotide sequence: TGTGCCAGCAGCTCGGGGGACTCCTACAATGAGCAGTTCTTC. This sequence joins TRBV7-9 and TRBJ2-1; D possibly corresponds to TRBD2 (6 bases). Looked up from germline, CDR1 is SEHNR and CDR2 is FQNEAQ (reference sequence). Trimming shortened V by 4 bases and J by 0 bases, and 7 bases separated the two germline ends. The CDR3 covers 14 residues.